The 5 T cell receptor beta chains given below trace back to one sample, sequenced in a study of breast tumors, draining lymph nodes, adjacent tissues. Breast cancer patients provided tissue from their axillary draining lymph nodes. Via MiXCR, TCRdb re-called the multiplex PCR reads, giving one row per CDR3 protein. This table has approximately 90,000 distinct CDR3 sequences, approximately 28% appearing once. Specimen: axillary lymph node tissue. Every receptor here comes from a female donor with breast cancer. Some clones in this sample may be carry-over from other donors' samples.

With respect to this clonotype: This may be a read error, as it is one base from a much larger clone. The chain combines TRBV7-2 with TRBJ2-7, with D hard to call. V lost 11 bases to trimming and J lost 2 bases, with 16 bases between them. There are 13 residues in the CDR3. Germline V CDR1 and CDR2: SGHTA, FQGNSA. The CDR3 spells CAGLSGSPYEQYF. CDR3 in DNA: TGTGCCGGCCTCTCCGGCAGCCCCTACGAGCAGTACTTC.

This clonotype has a count of ten or more. This sequence joins TRBV6-1 and TRBJ2-7; 12 positions match TRBD2. Germline V gives CDR1 MNHNS, CDR2 SASEGT. Losses at the gene ends were 7 bases for V and 5 bases for J; bases not matched to a gene: 6. CDR3 size: 14 residues. In nucleotides, the CDR3 is TGTGCCAGCACCACTAGCGGGAGGTCGAACGAGCAGTACTTC. This gives the protein CASTTSGRSNEQYF.

The table lists this clonotype with a few counts. Since a much larger clone is just one base distant, this may be a read error. V gene TRBV6-2 or TRBV6-3 combines with J gene TRBJ2-7; D call uncertain. CDR3 length: 12 amino acids. CDR1 and CDR2 (germline): MNHEY, SVGEGT. The CDR3 loop reads CASSHSTYEQYF. The CDR3 DNA reads as TGTGCCAGCAGTCACTCTACCTACGAGCAGTACTTC.

In this sample, this clonotype turned up once. The chain's CDR3 is CASSGQAGGRDTQYF. DNA of the CDR3: TGTGCCAGCAGTGGTCAAGCGGGAGGTCGAGATACGCAGTATTTT. The V gene is TRBV25-1, the J gene TRBJ2-3; 9 bases line up with TRBD2. CDR1 is MGHDK and CDR2 is SYGVNS in the germline V gene. The length of the CDR3 is 15 residues. With V trimmed by 4 bases and J by 5 bases, 7 bases remained unmatched.

The chain has TRBV20-1 and TRBJ1-5; maybe TRBD1 (6 bases). Germline-derived CDR1 and CDR2 are DFQATT and SNEGSKA (reference sequence). CDR3 size: 17 residues. The V end lost 0 bases, the J end lost 4 bases, and 19 bases lay between the germline ends. In DNA, the CDR3 is TGCAGTGCTAGAGATTCCCAGGCGGGGGGCGCGAATCAGCCCCAGCATTTT. It codes for CSARDSQAGGANQPQHF.